A selection of T cell receptor beta chains follows, all from one sample in a study of neurological immune-mediated disorders. Each CDR3 protein is one row after TCRdb ran MiXCR on the 5' RACE reads. The sample includes around 70,000 distinct CDR3 sequences, 5.2% of them seen just once. The sequenced sample was PBMCs. Receptor source: a man aged 18-30 years with multiple sclerosis. Each CDR3 is given with its conserved first and last residue. A D gene is named only where the DNA matches it firmly. A clone size is listed for some rows: how often the clone was seen (once, few, many), or a class if it is expanded.

TRBV18	many	TRBD1	TRBJ2-7	TGTGCCAGCGCCCGACAGGGGCTCTACGAGCAGTACTTC	CASARQGLYEQYF
TRBV5-6	-	TRBD1	TRBJ2-7	TGTGCCAGCAGCCCCGTATTTGGACAGGGGGTCCACGAGCAGTACTTC	CASSPVFGQGVHEQYF
TRBV20-1	few	-	TRBJ1-5	TGCAGTGCTAGAGCGGTACAAGCCAATCAGCCCCAGAATTTT	CSARAVQANQPQNF
TRBV4-2	many	TRBD2	TRBJ2-7	TGTGCCAGCAGCGGGCTAGCGGGAACGAGCTCCTACGAGCAGTACTTC	CASSGLAGTSSYEQYF
TRBV10-2	many	-	TRBJ2-2	TGCGCCAGCAATAGCTTCGGCACCGGGGAGCTGTTTTTT	CASNSFGTGELFF
TRBV28	many	-	TRBJ2-1	TGTGCCAGCACCCCCCTTAGGACGGAGACCTACAATGAGCAGTTCTTC	CASTPLRTETYNEQFF
TRBV7-9	-	-	TRBJ1-1	TGTGCCAGCAGCCCACAGGCGGTGAGCACTGAAGCTTTCTTT	CASSPQAVSTEAFF
TRBV9	many	TRBD1	TRBJ1-4	TGTGCCAGCAGCGTAGAGGGGGCCCTCGATGAAAAACTGTTTTTT	CASSVEGALDEKLFF
TRBV2	-	-	TRBJ1-6	TGTGCCAGCAGTGTACAGGGAGTTGATTCACCCCTCCACTTT	CASSVQGVDSPLHF
TRBV7-8	many	-	TRBJ2-7	TGTGCCAGCAGCTCCCCTTTAACAGGGCTCTCTCTCGAGCAGTACTTC	CASSSPLTGLSLEQYF
TRBV28	many	-	TRBJ2-7	TGTGCCAGCGGGGAAGTCGGAGTAGTCTACGAGCAGTACTTC	CASGEVGVVYEQYF
TRBV20-1	many	-	TRBJ1-5	TGCAGTGCTAGGATCTTGGGAGTCCAGCCCCAGAATTTT	CSARILGVQPQNF
TRBV30	many	-	TRBJ2-5	TGTGCCTGGAGTGCCATAGAGACCCAGTACTTC	CAWSAIETQYF
TRBV15	many	TRBD2	TRBJ2-7	TGTGCCACCAGCAGAGGCGCCGGGACTAGTGCCTACGAGCAGTACTTC	CATSRGAGTSAYEQYF
TRBV7-9	many	-	TRBJ2-3	TGTGCCAGCAGCTTTGGGCGGCCAGGCACAGATACGCAGTATTTT	CASSFGRPGTDTQYF
TRBV27	many	TRBD1	TRBJ2-3	TGTGCCAGCAGTTCCGGGACAGGGGCAGATACGCAGTATTTT	CASSSGTGADTQYF
TRBV2	many	TRBD2	TRBJ2-1	TGTGCCAGCAGGCCCCGGGGGGTAGCCAAGAATGAGCAGTTCTTC	CASRPRGVAKNEQFF
TRBV27	many	TRBD1	TRBJ1-2	TGTGCCAGCAGTTCCCGGGGACAGTCGACCGATGGCTACACCTTC	CASSSRGQSTDGYTF
TRBV5-1	many	-	TRBJ2-6	TGCGCCAGCAGCTCGGGGTGGTCTGGGGCCAACGTCCTGACTTTC	CASSSGWSGANVLTF
TRBV7-2	-	-	TRBJ2-5	TGTGCCAGCACACTGGGCCCGGGGAGTGAGACCCAGTACTTC	CASTLGPGSETQYF
TRBV7-9	many	TRBD2	TRBJ2-1	TGTGCCATTCTAGCGGACTCCTACAATGAGCAGTTCTTC	CAILADSYNEQFF
TRBV7-8	many	TRBD1	TRBJ2-3	TGTGCCAGCAGCTTAGCGGGGACAGCTAGCACAGATACGCAGTATTTT	CASSLAGTASTDTQYF
TRBV7-2	many	-	TRBJ2-1	TGTGCCAGCAGCTTAGCAGGACGGCGGCTAGCCGGTGAGCAGTTCTTC	CASSLAGRRLAGEQFF
TRBV27	few	-	TRBJ1-4	TGTGCCAGCAGTTCCGGCGGGAGGGAAGGGGAAAAACTGTTTTTT	CASSSGGREGEKLFF
TRBV5-1	few	-	TRBJ2-3	TGCGCCAGCAGTTATCCCCCCGGGGGGCGGCCCACAGATACACAGTATTTT	CASSYPPGGRPTDTQYF
TRBV10-3	many	-	TRBJ2-7	TGTGCCATCAGTGAGTCGACGAGGGGGATACACGAGCAGTACTTC	CAISESTRGIHEQYF
TRBV10-3	many	-	TRBJ1-3	TGTGCCATCAAACCCGACGTCGGAGGAAAAACCATATATTTT	CAIKPDVGGKTIYF
TRBV5-1	many	-	TRBJ1-4	TGCGCCAGCAGCGGCGGACAGAGTAATGAAAAACTGTTTTTT	CASSGGQSNEKLFF
TRBV27	many	-	TRBJ2-7	TGTGCCAGCAGTTTCCCCGGAAGGGAGCAGTACTTC	CASSFPGREQYF
TRBV9	many	-	TRBJ2-1	TGTGCCAGCAGCGCATTTTTAGGTGAGCAGTTCTTC	CASSAFLGEQFF
TRBV5-4	many	-	TRBJ2-5	TGTGCCAGCAGCTTGGGCAGCCAAGAGACCCAGTACTTC	CASSLGSQETQYF
TRBV20-1	many	TRBD2	TRBJ2-3	TGCAGTGCTAGGCAGTTGCGTACTAGCGCGGCAGATACGCAGTATTTT	CSARQLRTSAADTQYF
TRBV5-6	many	TRBD1	TRBJ1-6	TGTGCCAGCAGCTCCGGACAGGGCTCCTATAATTCACCCCTCCACTTT	CASSSGQGSYNSPLHF
TRBV11-2	many	TRBD2	TRBJ2-1	TGTGCCAGCAGCTTTAGCGGGGGGAGCTCCTACAATGAGCAGTTCTTC	CASSFSGGSSYNEQFF
TRBV7-2	many	-	TRBJ2-5	TGTGCCAGCAGCTTACTACCGCAAGAGACCCAGTACTTC	CASSLLPQETQYF
TRBV12-3/TRBV12-4	many	-	TRBJ1-1	TGTGCCAGCAGCCAGGCGGGGGTTTGGGCTTTCTTT	CASSQAGVWAFF
TRBV11-2	many	TRBD1	TRBJ2-7	TGTGCCAGCAGCCGACAGGGGCTAAGCTCCTACGAGCAGTACTTC	CASSRQGLSSYEQYF
TRBV5-1	many	TRBD1	TRBJ1-1	TGCGCCAGCAGCCCCTCTGCAGGGGGTATCTCTGAAGCTTTCTTT	CASSPSAGGISEAFF
TRBV20-1	few	TRBD1	TRBJ1-5	TGCAGTGTTTCTCACAGGGGGCGGAATCAGCCCCAGAATTTT	CSVSHRGRNQPQNF
TRBV7-2	many	TRBD1	TRBJ1-5	TGTGCCAGCAGCGCCACAGGGGGCGGACAGCCCCAGCATTTT	CASSATGGGQPQHF
TRBV7-9	many	-	TRBJ2-1	TGTGCCAGCAGCTTAGCGATGCCAGGGGAGCAGTTCTTC	CASSLAMPGEQFF